The 28 T cell receptor beta chains in this list originate from one sample, sequenced in a study of cytomegalovirus exposure and HLA in healthy donors. The study ran its PCR with 60 Vbeta and 13 Jbeta primers. Measured with immunoSEQ multiplex PCR; TCRdb has only the in-frame clones, and not every one. The repertoire holds about 200,000 clones, with more than 75% as singletons. The sample consisted of PBMCs. These receptors were taken from a woman aged 40 to 49 in good health and CMV-seronegative.

The sample holds a few counts of this clone. The CDR3 DNA reads TGTGCCAGCAGTGGGGGGTACATGATGGCCGCGCAGTACTTC. Residues: CASSGGYMMAAQYF. V usage is TRBV7-9 and J usage is TRBJ2-7, with a weak D call TRBD2 (6 bases). The germline V gene has CDR1 SEHNR and CDR2 FQNEAQ (reference sequence). V lost 6 bases and J lost 9, with 21 bases in between. There are 14 residues in the CDR3.

This chain links TRBV6-5 with TRBJ2-1; D gene unclear. In germline, CDR1 is MNHEY, CDR2 SVGAGI. This CDR3 comprises 14 residues. The germline V and J ends were trimmed by 0 bases and 3 bases, with 6 bases remaining between them. The CDR3: CASSYSYNYNEQFF. DNA of the CDR3: TGTGCCAGCAGTTACTCCTATAACTACAATGAGCAGTTCTTC.

This rearrangement joins TRBV15 to TRBJ2-4; D unclear. Germline assignment: CDR1 LNHNV and CDR2 YYDKDF (reference sequence). Trimming left V 5 bases short and J 0 bases short, with 14 bases between. The CDR3 totals 16 residues. CDR3 residues: CATSQLGNLAKNIQYF. CDR3 in DNA: TGTGCCACCAGCCAGCTAGGAAATCTAGCCAAAAACATTCAGTACTTC.

This chain links TRBV5-1 with TRBJ2-1, with unresolved D. Trimming shortened V by 0 bases and J by 8 bases, and 6 bases separated the two germline ends. Germline V lookup: CDR1 SGHRS, CDR2 YFSETQ. The CDR3 has 12 amino acids. For the CDR3, the DNA is TGCGCCAGCAGCTTGGTCCGTGATGAGCAGTTCTTC. It codes for CASSLVRDEQFF.

This clone showed up just once. The chain uses TRBV27 and TRBJ2-3, with 15 bases fitting TRBD2. V lost 2 bases and J lost 0; bases outside the gene matches: 6. The length of the CDR3 is 19 residues. Germline assignment: CDR1 MNHEY and CDR2 SMNVEV (reference sequence). CDR3 amino acids: CASSLGLAGGPVSTDTQYF. CDR3 sequence (DNA): TGTGCCAGCAGTTTAGGACTAGCGGGAGGGCCAGTAAGCACAGATACGCAGTATTTT.

The chain has TRBV5-1 and TRBJ2-5; 10 nucleotides align to TRBD1. CDR1 is SGHRS, CDR2 YFSETQ, per germline. The CDR3 loop spans 14 amino acids. The trim removed 5 bases at V and 5 bases at J, leaving 6 bases unmatched. CDR3 amino acids: CASRIGTGVETQYF. The DNA for the CDR3 is TGCGCCAGCAGGATCGGGACAGGGGTTGAGACCCAGTACTTC.

The chain couples TRBV28 to TRBJ1-4; D ambiguous. CDR1 and CDR2 (germline): MDHEN, SYDVKM. The CDR3 sequence is 14 residues long. Trimming removed 6 bases from V and 8 bases from J, with 16 bases in between. The CDR3 DNA is TGTGCCAGCAGCTCCGGCGGGTTAAAAGAAAAACTGTTTTTT. Its protein is CASSSGGLKEKLFF.

The chain uses TRBV15 and TRBJ2-2; maybe TRBD1 (5 bases). Trimming pared 0 bases from V and 7 bases from J, leaving 9 bases between. Per germline, CDR1 LNHNV and CDR2 YYDKDF (reference sequence). The CDR3 runs to 14 residues. The CDR3 protein is CATSRDRQFGELFF. In DNA, the CDR3 is TGTGCCACCAGCAGAGATAGACAGTTCGGGGAGCTGTTTTTT.

This chain joins TRBV12-2 and TRBJ2-3; no DNA check was done on the table's D call, TRBD2. TRBV12-2 represents a pseudogene. CDR3 length: 16 amino acids. The CDR3 is CASRLSDTVLADTQYF. The CDR3 nucleotides are TGTGCAAGTCGCTTATCCGATACGGTTCTGGCAGATACGCAGTATTTT.

This chain uses TRBV5-6 with TRBJ2-7; 7 nucleotides agree with TRBD2. The CDR3 length is 15 residues. After removal of 4 bases from V and 3 bases from J, the junction contained 10 bases not matched to a gene. Per the germline V gene, CDR1 is SGHDT and CDR2 is YYEEEE. The CDR3 is CASSPFGLGLYEQYF. CDR3 in DNA: TGTGCCAGCAGCCCGTTCGGACTAGGCCTCTACGAGCAGTACTTC.

V gene TRBV7-9 combines with J gene TRBJ2-5; 14 bases agree with TRBD2. There are 16 residues in the CDR3. Germline assignment: CDR1 SEHNR and CDR2 FQNEAQ (reference sequence). V was pared by 4 bases and J by 5 bases, with 6 bases of the junction left unmatched. This CDR3 is CASSSGTSGSEETQYF. DNA for the CDR3: TGTGCCAGCAGCTCCGGGACTAGCGGGAGTGAGGAGACCCAGTACTTC.

Details on this clone: At one boundary the junction diverges from the germline segment, which might be a read error. V gene TRBV2 combines with J gene TRBJ1-2; maybe TRBD1 (6 bases). CDR1 is SNHLY, CDR2 FYNNEI, per germline. The CDR3 spans 14 residues. CDR3 sequence reads: CANSDLGAGYGYTF. The CDR3 DNA is TGTGCCAACAGTGATTTGGGGGCTGGCTATGGCTACACCTTC.

The rearrangement uses TRBV11-2 and TRBJ1-6; 7 bases line up with TRBD1. The CDR3 has 14 amino acids. The junction had 6 bases not matched to a gene; V was cut back by 4 bases and J by 9 bases. CDR1 is SGHAT, CDR2 FQNNGV, per germline. The CDR3 DNA reads as TGTGCCAGCAGCTCTGTACAGGGGCGTTCACCCCTCCACTTT. Its protein product is CASSSVQGRSPLHF.

This chain connects TRBV27 to TRBJ1-2; D is perhaps TRBD1 (6 bases). Trimming pared 2 bases from V and 4 bases from J, leaving 14 bases between. Germline V CDR1 and CDR2: MNHEY, SMNVEV (reference sequence). The CDR3 sequence is 15 residues long. The CDR3 region has the DNA TGTGCCAGCAGTTTACAGGGGAACCATTTCTATGGCTACACCTTC. This gives the protein CASSLQGNHFYGYTF.

The chain is built from TRBV7-2 and TRBJ2-7, with 9 bases identical to TRBD1. The length of the CDR3 is 16 residues. Germline CDR1 and CDR2: SGHTA and FQGNSA. J gave up 7 bases and V 2 bases, and 12 bases lay outside the gene matches. CDR3 protein: CASSLSSGSGQGEQYF. DNA for the CDR3: TGTGCCAGCAGCTTATCTTCCGGGAGCGGACAGGGGGAGCAGTACTTC.

The chain links TRBV5-1 to TRBJ1-1; D remains ambiguous. The CDR3 sequence is 16 residues long. CDR1 SGHRS and CDR2 YFSETQ come from the germline V gene. Trimming left V 0 bases short and J 4 bases short, with 16 bases between. DNA of the CDR3: TGCGCCAGCAGCTTGGGACTTCGGGGTGAAGGCACTGAAGCTTTCTTT. Its protein is CASSLGLRGEGTEAFF.

The CDR3 DNA sequence: TGTGCCAGCACCGACCCTACTAGCGGGGGGAATGAGCAGTTCTTC. Amino acids: CASTDPTSGGNEQFF. The chain carries TRBV9 and TRBJ2-1; 12 positions agree with TRBD2. Germline CDR1 and CDR2: SGDLS and YYNGEE. Trimming removed 6 bases from V and 7 bases from J; junction bases left unmatched: 8. CDR3 length: 15 residues.

This clone occurred a few times. The chain joins TRBV30 to TRBJ2-7, with D perhaps matching TRBD2 (5 bases). The CDR3 length is 17 residues. In germline, CDR1 is GTSNPN, CDR2 SVGIG (reference sequence). The V and J ends lost 1 base and 0 bases respectively, with 19 bases between them. The CDR3 spells CAWSGTVLRGSSYEQYF. The DNA for the CDR3 is TGTGCCTGGAGTGGGACCGTCCTCCGGGGAAGCTCCTACGAGCAGTACTTC.

This chain joins TRBV10-3 and TRBJ1-6; no clear D. V lost 0 bases and J 0 bases, leaving 9 bases between the germline ends. CDR1 ENHRY and CDR2 SYGVKD come from the germline V gene. The CDR3 has 17 residues. The CDR3 region is CAISESPTSSYNSPLHF. CDR3 DNA sequence: TGTGCCATCAGTGAGTCCCCAACGAGCTCCTATAATTCACCCCTCCACTTT.

The V and J genes are TRBV7-2 and TRBJ2-1, with 9 bases matching TRBD1. The CDR3 has 15 residues. The trim removed 4 bases at V and 3 bases at J, leaving 4 bases unmatched. The germline V gene encodes CDR1 SGHTA and CDR2 FQGNSA. The CDR3 nucleotides are TGTGCCAGCAGCTCAGGACAGGGGATCTACAATGAGCAGTTCTTC. As protein: CASSSGQGIYNEQFF.

This chain uses TRBV4-1 with TRBJ2-1; tentative D call: TRBD1 (5 bases). Germline V gene lookup returns CDR1 MGHRA and CDR2 YSYEKL. Trimming shortened V by 1 base and J by 9 bases, and 13 bases separated the two germline ends. The CDR3 length is 14 residues. The CDR3 DNA is TGCGCCAGCAGCCAAGTAGGGGCCAAGGGTGAGCAGTTCTTC. Its translation is CASSQVGAKGEQFF.

For this clone: Other DNA sequences in this sample translate to the same CDR3. This sequence joins TRBV28 and TRBJ2-7; D possibly corresponds to TRBD1 (7 bases). The CDR3 covers 14 residues. CDR1 is MDHEN, CDR2 SYDVKM, per germline. V was clipped by 3 bases and J by 2 bases, with 11 bases between them. Written as DNA, the CDR3 is TGTGCCAGCAGTTTGGGGGGACAGCCCTACGAGCAGTACTTC. It yields the protein CASSLGGQPYEQYF.

The chain combines TRBV30 with TRBJ1-5; D is uncertain. The CDR3 spans 12 residues. Germline V gene lookup returns CDR1 GTSNPN and CDR2 SVGIG (reference sequence). Trimming left V 1 base short and J 4 bases short, with 5 bases between. This chain's CDR3 is CAWSALNQPQHF. The CDR3 DNA follows: TGTGCCTGGAGTGCCCTGAATCAGCCCCAGCATTTT. The full variable domain, its missing parts supplied by reference TRBV30 and TRBJ1-5, is SQTIHQWPATLVQPVGSPLSLECTVEGTSNPNLYWYRQAAGRGLQLLFYSVGIGQISSEVPQNLSASRPQDRQFILSSKKLLLSDSGFYLCAWSALNQPQHFGDGTRLSIL.

This clone was seen a single time. The chain links TRBV11-2 to TRBJ2-3; 10 bases align to TRBD2. Germline V gene sequence: CDR1 SGHAT, CDR2 FQNNGV. This CDR3 has 15 residues. J gave up 5 bases and V 0 bases, and 2 bases lay outside the gene matches. CDR3 amino acids: CASSLEAGGLDTQYF. The CDR3 DNA follows: TGTGCCAGCAGCTTAGAAGCGGGAGGGCTAGATACGCAGTATTTT. The entire variable domain, with the rest obtained from reference TRBV11-2 and TRBJ2-3, is as follows: EAGVAQSPRYKIIEKRQSVAFWCNPISGHATLYWYQQILGQGPKLLIQFQNNGVVDDSQLPKDRFSAERLKGVDSTLKIQPAKLEDSAVYLCASSLEAGGLDTQYFGPGTRLTVL.

V gene TRBV30 combines with J gene TRBJ2-1; no clear D gene. V was pared by 2 bases and J by 5 bases, with 4 bases between. The germline V gene has CDR1 GTSNPN and CDR2 SVGIG (reference sequence). The CDR3 contains 11 residues. CDR3 residues: CAWSSHNEQFF. CDR3 nucleotide sequence: TGTGCCTGGAGTAGCCACAATGAGCAGTTCTTC.

J is TRBJ2-7 and V is TRBV18; 10 bases fit TRBD1. Germline values: CDR1 KGHSH, CDR2 LQKENI. With 6 bases clipped from V and 5 bases from J, the junction kept 13 bases outside the gene matches. The CDR3 sequence is 16 residues long. The CDR3 region has the DNA TGTGCCAGCTCGTCACAGGGCGGGACAGGGGAACACGAGCAGTACTTC. Translated, it gives CASSSQGGTGEHEQYF.

The chain is built from TRBV19 and TRBJ2-6, with 8 bases aligning to TRBD1. From germline, CDR1 is LNHDA and CDR2 SQIVND (reference sequence). V lost 8 bases, J lost 2 bases, and 8 bases stayed unmatched. This CDR3 is built from 16 residues. The CDR3 sequence is CASQRLDRAGANVLTF. CDR3 nucleotides: TGTGCCAGTCAACGATTGGACAGGGCTGGGGCCAACGTCCTGACTTTC.

Notes on this clone: One end of the junction varies from germline; a read error may be responsible. This sequence joins TRBV7-9 and TRBJ2-7, with 8 bases that match TRBD1. The germline gives CDR1 SEHNR, CDR2 FQNEAQ (reference sequence). CDR3 length: 13 amino acids. CDR3 loop: CSSSGQGFYEQYF. The CDR3 DNA reads as TGTTCCAGCAGCGGACAGGGTTTCTACGAGCAGTACTTC. Looking up the rest from reference TRBV7-9 and TRBJ2-7 gives the full variable domain: DTGVSQNPRHKITKRGQNVTFRCDPISEHNRLYWYRQTLGQGPEFLTYFQNEAQLEKSRLLSDRFSAERPKGSFSTLEIQRTEQGDSAMYLCSSSGQGFYEQYFGPGTRLTVT.